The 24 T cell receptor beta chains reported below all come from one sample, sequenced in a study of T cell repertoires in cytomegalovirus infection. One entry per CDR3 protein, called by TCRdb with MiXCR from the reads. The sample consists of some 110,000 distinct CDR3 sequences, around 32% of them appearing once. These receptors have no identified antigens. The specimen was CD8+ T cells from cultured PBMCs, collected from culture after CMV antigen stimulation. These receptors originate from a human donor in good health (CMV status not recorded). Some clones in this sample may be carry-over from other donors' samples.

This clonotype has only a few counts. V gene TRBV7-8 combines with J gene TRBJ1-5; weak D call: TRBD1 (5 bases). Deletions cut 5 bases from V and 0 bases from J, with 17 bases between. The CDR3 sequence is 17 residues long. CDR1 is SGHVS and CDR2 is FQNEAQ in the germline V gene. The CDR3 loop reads CASSLLEGRYSNQPQHF. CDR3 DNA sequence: TGTGCCAGCAGCCTTTTGGAGGGGCGTTATAGCAATCAGCCCCAGCATTTT.

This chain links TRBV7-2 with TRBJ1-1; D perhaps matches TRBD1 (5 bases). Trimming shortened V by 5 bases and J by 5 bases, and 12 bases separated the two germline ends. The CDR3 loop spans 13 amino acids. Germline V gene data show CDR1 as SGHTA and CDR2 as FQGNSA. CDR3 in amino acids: CASSLLRGTEAFF. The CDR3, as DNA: TGTGCCAGCAGCCTGCTTCGGGGGACTGAAGCTTTCTTT.

The CDR3 reads CSASGVGGGAKNIQYF. The CDR3 DNA sequence: TGCAGTGCTAGCGGGGTGGGAGGGGGAGCCAAAAACATTCAGTACTTC. The chain has TRBV20-1 and TRBJ2-4; tentative D call: TRBD2 (7 bases). Germline V gene sequence: CDR1 DFQATT, CDR2 SNEGSKA (reference sequence). The CDR3 length is 16 residues. The V end was cut by 3 bases, the J end by 0 bases, with 15 bases between.

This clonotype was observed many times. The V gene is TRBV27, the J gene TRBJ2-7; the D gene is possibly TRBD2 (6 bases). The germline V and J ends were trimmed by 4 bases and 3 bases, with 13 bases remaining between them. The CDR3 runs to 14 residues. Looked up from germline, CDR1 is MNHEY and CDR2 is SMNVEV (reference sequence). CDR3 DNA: TGTGCCAGCAGTTCACTAGCAGTGGGCTACGAGCAGTACTTC. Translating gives CASSSLAVGYEQYF.

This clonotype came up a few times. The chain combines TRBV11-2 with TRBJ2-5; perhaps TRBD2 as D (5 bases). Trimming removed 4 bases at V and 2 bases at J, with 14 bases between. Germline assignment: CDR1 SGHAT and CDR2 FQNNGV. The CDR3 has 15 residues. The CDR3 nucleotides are TGTGCCAGCAGCTCCTCCTGGGGAGCACAAGAGACCCAGTACTTC. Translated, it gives CASSSSWGAQETQYF.

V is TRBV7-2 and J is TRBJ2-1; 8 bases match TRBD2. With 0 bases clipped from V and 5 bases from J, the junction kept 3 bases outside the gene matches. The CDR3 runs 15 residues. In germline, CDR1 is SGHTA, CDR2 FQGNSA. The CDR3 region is CASSLALAVNNEQFF. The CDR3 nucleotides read TGTGCCAGCAGCTTAGCACTAGCGGTAAACAATGAGCAGTTCTTC.

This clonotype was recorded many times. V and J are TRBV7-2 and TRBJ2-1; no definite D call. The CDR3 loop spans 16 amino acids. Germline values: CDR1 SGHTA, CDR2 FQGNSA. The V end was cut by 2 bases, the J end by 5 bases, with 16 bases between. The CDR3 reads CASSLTLWQDDNEQFF. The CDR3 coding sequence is TGTGCCAGCAGCTTAACTCTTTGGCAGGATGACAATGAGCAGTTCTTC. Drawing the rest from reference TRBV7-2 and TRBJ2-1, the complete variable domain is GAGVSQSPSNKVTEKGKDVELRCDPISGHTALYWYRQSLGQGLEFLIYFQGNSAPDKSGLPSDRFSAERTGGSVSTLTIQRTQQEDSAVYLCASSLTLWQDDNEQFFGPGTRLTVL.

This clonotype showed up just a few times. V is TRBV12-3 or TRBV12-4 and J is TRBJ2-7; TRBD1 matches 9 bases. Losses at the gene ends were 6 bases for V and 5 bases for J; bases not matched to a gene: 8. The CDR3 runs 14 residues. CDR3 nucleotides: TGTGCCAGCAGCCACTCCGGGACAGGGAACGAGCAGTACTTC. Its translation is CASSHSGTGNEQYF.

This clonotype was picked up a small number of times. The CDR3 nucleotides read TGTGCCAGCAGGGCGACAGGGAACAACTATGGCTACACCTTC. Its protein is CASRATGNNYGYTF. The genes are TRBV6-2 or TRBV6-3 and TRBJ1-2; 7 bases match TRBD1. Germline V lookup: CDR1 MNHEY, CDR2 SVGEGT. Trimming cost V 6 bases and J 2 bases; bases outside gene matches: 6. The CDR3 is made up of 14 amino acids.

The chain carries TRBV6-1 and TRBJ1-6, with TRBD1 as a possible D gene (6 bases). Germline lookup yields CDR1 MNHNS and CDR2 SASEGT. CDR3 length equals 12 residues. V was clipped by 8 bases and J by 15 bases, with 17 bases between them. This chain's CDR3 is CASALQGRDLHF. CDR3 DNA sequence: TGTGCCAGCGCACTACAGGGCCGTGACCTCCACTTT.

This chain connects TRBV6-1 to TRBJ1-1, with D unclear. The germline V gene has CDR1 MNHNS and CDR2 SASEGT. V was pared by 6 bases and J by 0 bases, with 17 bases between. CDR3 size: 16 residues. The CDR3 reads CASRAQYGVMNTEAFF. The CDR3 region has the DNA TGTGCCAGCAGGGCCCAATACGGGGTAATGAACACTGAAGCTTTCTTT.

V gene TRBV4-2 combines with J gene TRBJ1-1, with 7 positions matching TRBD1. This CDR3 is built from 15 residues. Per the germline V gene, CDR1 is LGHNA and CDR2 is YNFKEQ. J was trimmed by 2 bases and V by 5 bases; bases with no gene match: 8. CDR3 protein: CASSAWTGLNTEAFF. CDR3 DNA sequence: TGTGCCAGCAGCGCATGGACAGGACTAAACACTGAAGCTTTCTTT.

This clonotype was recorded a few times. CDR3 region: CASSFDHTQYF. The CDR3 DNA reads as TGTGCCAGCAGTTTCGACCATACGCAGTATTTT. The chain has TRBV12-3 or TRBV12-4 and TRBJ2-3; D unresolved. This CDR3 spans 11 amino acids. Trimming took off 3 bases at V and 7 bases at J, with 5 bases between the two ends.

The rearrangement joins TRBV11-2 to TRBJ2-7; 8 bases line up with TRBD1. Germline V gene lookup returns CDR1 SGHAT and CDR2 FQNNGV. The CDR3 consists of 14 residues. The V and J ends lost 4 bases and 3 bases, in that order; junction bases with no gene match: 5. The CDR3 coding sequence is TGTGCCAGCAGCTCGGGGACAGGACTCTACGAGCAGTACTTC. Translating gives CASSSGTGLYEQYF.

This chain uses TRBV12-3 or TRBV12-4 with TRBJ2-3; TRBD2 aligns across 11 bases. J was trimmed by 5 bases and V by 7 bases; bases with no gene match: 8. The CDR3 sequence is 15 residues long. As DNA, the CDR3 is TGTGCCAGCACCGTAGCGGGGGGGCATGTAGATACGCAGTATTTT. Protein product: CASTVAGGHVDTQYF.

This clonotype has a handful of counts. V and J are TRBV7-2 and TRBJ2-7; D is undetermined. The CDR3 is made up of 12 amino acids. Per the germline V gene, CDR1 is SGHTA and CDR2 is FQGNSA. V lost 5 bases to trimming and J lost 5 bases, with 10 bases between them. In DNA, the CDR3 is TGTGCCAGCAGCGCGGACGGAAACGAGCAGTACTTC. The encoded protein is CASSADGNEQYF.

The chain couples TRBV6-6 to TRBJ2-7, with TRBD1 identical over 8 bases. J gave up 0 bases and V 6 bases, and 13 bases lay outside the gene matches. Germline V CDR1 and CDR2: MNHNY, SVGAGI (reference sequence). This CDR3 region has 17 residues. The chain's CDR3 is CASSELDRAVISYEQYF. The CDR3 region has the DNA TGTGCCAGCAGCGAACTGGACAGGGCGGTGATCTCCTACGAGCAGTACTTC.

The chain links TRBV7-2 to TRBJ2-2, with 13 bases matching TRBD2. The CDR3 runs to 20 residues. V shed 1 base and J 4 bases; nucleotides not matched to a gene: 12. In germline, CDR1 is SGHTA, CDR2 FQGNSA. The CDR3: CASSLDLATSGGQFTGELFF. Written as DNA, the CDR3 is TGTGCCAGCAGCTTAGATCTCGCGACTAGCGGGGGGCAATTCACCGGGGAGCTGTTTTTT.

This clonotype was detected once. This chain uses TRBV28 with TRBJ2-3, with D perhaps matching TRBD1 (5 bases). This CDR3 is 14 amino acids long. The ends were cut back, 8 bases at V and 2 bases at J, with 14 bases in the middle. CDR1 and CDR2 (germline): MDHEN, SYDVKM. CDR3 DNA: TGTGCCAGCTCCAGAGACAGTTACACAGATACGCAGTATTTT. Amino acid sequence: CASSRDSYTDTQYF.

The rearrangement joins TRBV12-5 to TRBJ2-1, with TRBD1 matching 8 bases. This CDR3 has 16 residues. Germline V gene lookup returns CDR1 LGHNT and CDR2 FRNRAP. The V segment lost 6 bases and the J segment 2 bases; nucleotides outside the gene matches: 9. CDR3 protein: CASGPTGTGAYNEQFF. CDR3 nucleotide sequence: TGTGCTAGTGGCCCGACCGGGACAGGCGCCTACAATGAGCAGTTCTTC.

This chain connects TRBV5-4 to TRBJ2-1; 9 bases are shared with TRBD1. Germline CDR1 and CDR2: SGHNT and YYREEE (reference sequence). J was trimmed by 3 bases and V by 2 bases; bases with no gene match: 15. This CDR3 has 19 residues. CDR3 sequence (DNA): TGTGCCAGCAGCTTCCCAATACTCCCGGACAGGGGAGACTACAATGAGCAGTTCTTC. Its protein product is CASSFPILPDRGDYNEQFF. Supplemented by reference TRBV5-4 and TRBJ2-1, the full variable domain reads ETGVTQSPTHLIKTRGQQVTLRCSSQSGHNTVSWYQQALGQGPQFIFQYYREEENGRGNFPPRFSGLQFPNYSSELNVNALELDDSALYLCASSFPILPDRGDYNEQFFGPGTRLTVL.

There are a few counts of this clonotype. The CDR3 loop reads CASSITSLSATEAFF. For the CDR3, the DNA is TGTGCCAGCAGTATAACCTCCCTAAGCGCCACTGAAGCTTTCTTT. The V call is TRBV6-2 or TRBV6-3, the J call TRBJ1-1; no clear D gene. V dropped 5 bases and J dropped 4 bases, with 17 bases sitting between them. CDR1 and CDR2 from the germline V gene are MNHEY and SVGEGT. The CDR3 is 15 residues long.

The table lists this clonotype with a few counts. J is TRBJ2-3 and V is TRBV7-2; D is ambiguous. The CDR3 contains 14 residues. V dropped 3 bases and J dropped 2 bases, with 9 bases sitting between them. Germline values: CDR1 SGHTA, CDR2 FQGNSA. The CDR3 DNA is TGTGCCAGCAGCTTTTACTCAGTCACAGATACGCAGTATTTT. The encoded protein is CASSFYSVTDTQYF.

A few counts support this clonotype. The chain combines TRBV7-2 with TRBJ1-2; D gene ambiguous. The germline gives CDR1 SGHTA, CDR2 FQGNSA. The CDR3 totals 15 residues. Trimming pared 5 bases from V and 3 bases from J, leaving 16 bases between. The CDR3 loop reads CASSASTGRDYGYTF. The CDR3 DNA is TGTGCCAGCAGCGCCAGCACGGGCAGAGACTATGGCTACACCTTC.